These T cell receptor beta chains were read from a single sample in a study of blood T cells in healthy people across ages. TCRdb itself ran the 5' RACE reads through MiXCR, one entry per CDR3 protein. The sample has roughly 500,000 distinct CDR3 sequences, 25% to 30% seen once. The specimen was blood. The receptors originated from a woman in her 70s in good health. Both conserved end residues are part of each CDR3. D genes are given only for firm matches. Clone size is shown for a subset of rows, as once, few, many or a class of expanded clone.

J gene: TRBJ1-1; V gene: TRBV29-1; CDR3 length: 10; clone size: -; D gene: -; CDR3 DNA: TGCAGCGTTGAAAGGTCGAGGGCTTTCTTT; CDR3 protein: CSVERSRAFF
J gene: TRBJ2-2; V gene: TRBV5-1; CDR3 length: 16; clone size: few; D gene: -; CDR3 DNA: TGCGCCAGCAGCTTGGGGCAGGGCTACGGAACCGGGGAGCTGTTTTTT; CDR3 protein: CASSLGQGYGTGELFF
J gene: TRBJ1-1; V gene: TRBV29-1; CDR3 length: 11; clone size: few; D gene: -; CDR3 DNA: TGCAGCGTTGCTCGGGACACTGAAGCTTTCTTT; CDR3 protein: CSVARDTEAFF
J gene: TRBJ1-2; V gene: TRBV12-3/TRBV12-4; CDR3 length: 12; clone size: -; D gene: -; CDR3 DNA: TGTGCCAGCAGTGAGGCCAGGGGCGGCGGCACCTTC; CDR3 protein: CASSEARGGGTF
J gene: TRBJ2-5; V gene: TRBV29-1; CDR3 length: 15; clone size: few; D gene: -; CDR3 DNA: TGCAGCGCCTGTCCTCCCTCGGCAGGGAAAGAGACCCAGTACTTC; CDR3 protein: CSACPPSAGKETQYF
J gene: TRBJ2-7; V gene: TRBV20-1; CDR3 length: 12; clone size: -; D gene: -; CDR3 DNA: TGCAGTGCTAGTGGGGGGTCCTACGAGCAGTACTTC; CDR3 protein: CSASGGSYEQYF
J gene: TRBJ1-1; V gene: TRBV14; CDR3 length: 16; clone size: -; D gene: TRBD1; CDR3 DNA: TGTGCCAGCAGCCAATTGACGGGACAGGGTCTTACTGAAGCTTTCTTT; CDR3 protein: CASSQLTGQGLTEAFF
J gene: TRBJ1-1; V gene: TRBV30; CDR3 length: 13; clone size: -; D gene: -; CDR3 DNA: TGTGCCTGGAGCTCACAGGGGAACACTGAAGCTTTCTTT; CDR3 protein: CAWSSQGNTEAFF
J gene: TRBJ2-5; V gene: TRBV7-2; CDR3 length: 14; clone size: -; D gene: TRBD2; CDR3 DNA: TGTGCCAGCAGCCTCCTAGCGGCGGGGGAGACCCAGTACTTC; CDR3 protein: CASSLLAAGETQYF
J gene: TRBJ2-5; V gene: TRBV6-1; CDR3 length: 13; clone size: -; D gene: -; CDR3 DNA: TGTGCCAGCAGTGAAACATACCAAGAGACCCAGTACTTC; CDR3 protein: CASSETYQETQYF
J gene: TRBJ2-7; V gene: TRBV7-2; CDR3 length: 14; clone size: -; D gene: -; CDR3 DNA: TGTGCCAGCAGCTCGACTAGTTTTTTGCACGAGCAGTACTTC; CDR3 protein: CASSSTSFLHEQYF
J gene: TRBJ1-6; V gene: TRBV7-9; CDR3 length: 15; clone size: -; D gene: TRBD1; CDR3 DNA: TGTGCCAGCAGCCTTAGACAGGGGGCGAATTCACCCCTCCACTTT; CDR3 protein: CASSLRQGANSPLHF
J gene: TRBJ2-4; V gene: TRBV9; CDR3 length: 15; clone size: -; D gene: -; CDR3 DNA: TGTGCCAGCAGCGCGGGGGCGGAAACCAAAAACATTCAGTACTTC; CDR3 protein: CASSAGAETKNIQYF
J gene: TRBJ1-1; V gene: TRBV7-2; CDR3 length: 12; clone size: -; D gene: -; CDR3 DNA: TGTGCCAGCAGCCCCTATAACACTGAAGCTTTCTTT; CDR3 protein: CASSPYNTEAFF
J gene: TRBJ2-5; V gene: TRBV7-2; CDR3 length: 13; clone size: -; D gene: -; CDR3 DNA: TGTGCCAGCAGCTTAGACCCCTCCGAGACCCAGTACTTC; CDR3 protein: CASSLDPSETQYF
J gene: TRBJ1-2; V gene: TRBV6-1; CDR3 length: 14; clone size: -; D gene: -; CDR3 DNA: TGTGCCAGCAGTGAATCAGGGGCGCGCTATGGCTACACCTTC; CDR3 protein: CASSESGARYGYTF
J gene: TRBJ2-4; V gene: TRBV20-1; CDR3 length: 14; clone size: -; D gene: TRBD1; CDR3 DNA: TGCAGTGCTGGGGACAGGGCATCTGGGAACATTCAGTACTTC; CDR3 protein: CSAGDRASGNIQYF
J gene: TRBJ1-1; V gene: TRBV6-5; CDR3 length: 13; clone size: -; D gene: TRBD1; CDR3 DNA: TGTGCCAGCAGTTACCAGGGGGATCTGGAGGCTTTCTTT; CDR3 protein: CASSYQGDLEAFF
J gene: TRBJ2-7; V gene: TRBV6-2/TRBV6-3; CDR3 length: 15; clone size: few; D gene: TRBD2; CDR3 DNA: TGTGCCAGCAGTCCCGTAGCGGGGAGAGTCTACGAGCAGTACTTC; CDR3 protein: CASSPVAGRVYEQYF
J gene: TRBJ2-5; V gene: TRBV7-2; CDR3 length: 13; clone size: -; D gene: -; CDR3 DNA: TGTGCCAGCAGCCCGCAATTGGGAGAGACCCAGTACTTC; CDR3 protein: CASSPQLGETQYF
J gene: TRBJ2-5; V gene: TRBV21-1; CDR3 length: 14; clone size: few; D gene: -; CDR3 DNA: TGTGCCAGCAGCCCCCTCAGGGCCGGGGAGACCCAGTACTTC; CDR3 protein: CASSPLRAGETQYF
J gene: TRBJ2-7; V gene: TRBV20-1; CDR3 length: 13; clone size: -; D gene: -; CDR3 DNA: TGCAGTGCTAGCGGGGGCCTCTCCTACGAGCAGTACTTC; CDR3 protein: CSASGGLSYEQYF
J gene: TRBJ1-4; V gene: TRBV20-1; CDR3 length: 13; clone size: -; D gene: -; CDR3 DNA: TGCAGTGCTAGCGGGGGCACGGCCGCAAAACTGTTTTTT; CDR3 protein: CSASGGTAAKLFF
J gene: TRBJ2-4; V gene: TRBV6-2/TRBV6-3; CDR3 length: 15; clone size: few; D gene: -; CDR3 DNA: TGTGCCAGCAGCACCCAACGCGTGGCCAAAAACATTCAGTACTTC; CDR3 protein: CASSTQRVAKNIQYF
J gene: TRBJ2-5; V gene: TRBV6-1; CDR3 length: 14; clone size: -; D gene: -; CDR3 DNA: TGTGCCAGCACCGAGTTACAGGGCCGAGAGACCCAGTACTTC; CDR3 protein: CASTELQGRETQYF
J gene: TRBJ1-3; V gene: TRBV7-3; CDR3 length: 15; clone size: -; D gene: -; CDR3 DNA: TGTGCCAGCAGCTCGGGACACCCCTCTGGAAACACCATATATTTT; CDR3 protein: CASSSGHPSGNTIYF
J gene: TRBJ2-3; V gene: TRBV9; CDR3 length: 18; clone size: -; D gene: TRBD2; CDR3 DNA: TGTGCCAGCAGCCTCGGGATAGCGGGGGAGCTTAGCACAGATACGCAGTATTTT; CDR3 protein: CASSLGIAGELSTDTQYF
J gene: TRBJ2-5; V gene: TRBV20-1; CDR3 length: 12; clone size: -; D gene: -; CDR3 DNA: TGCAGTGCCGTAAGACTAGAGGAGACCCAGTACTTC; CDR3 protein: CSAVRLEETQYF
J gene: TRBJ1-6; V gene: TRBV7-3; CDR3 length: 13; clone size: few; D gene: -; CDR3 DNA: TGTGCCAGCAGCTTAAAAGCGGATTCACCCCTCCACTTT; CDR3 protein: CASSLKADSPLHF
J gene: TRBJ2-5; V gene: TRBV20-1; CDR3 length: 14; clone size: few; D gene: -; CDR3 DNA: TGCAGTGCTAGAGGGGGGGCCCATGGGGAGACCCAGTACTTC; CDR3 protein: CSARGGAHGETQYF
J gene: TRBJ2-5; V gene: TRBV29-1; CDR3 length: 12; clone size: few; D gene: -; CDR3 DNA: TGCAGCGTTGAAGATCATAGAGAGACCCAGTACTTC; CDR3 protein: CSVEDHRETQYF
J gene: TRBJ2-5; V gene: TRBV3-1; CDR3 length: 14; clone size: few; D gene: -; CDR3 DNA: TGTGCCAGCAGCCAAGGGGCAGGGTCGAGGGCCCAGTACTTC; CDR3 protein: CASSQGAGSRAQYF
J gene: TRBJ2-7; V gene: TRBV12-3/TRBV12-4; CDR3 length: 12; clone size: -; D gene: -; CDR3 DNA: TGTGCCAGCAGTTATGACACCTACGAGCAGTACTTC; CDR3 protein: CASSYDTYEQYF
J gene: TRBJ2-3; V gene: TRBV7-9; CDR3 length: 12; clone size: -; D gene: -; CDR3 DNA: TGTGCCAGCATTACTCCCGGGGATACGCAGTATTTT; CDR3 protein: CASITPGDTQYF
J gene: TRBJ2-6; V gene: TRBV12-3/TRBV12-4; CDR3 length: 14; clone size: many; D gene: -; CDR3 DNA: TGTGCCAGCAGTTTTCGGGCTGGGGCCAACGTCCTGACTTTC; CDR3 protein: CASSFRAGANVLTF
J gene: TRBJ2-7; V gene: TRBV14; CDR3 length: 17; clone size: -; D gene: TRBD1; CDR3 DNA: TGTGCCAGCAGCCAAAATGACCGGGACAGGTACTCCTACGAGCAGTACTTC; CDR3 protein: CASSQNDRDRYSYEQYF
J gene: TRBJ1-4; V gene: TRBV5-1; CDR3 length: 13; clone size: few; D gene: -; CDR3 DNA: TGCGCCAGCAGTCGGGCAGGTGGTGAAAAACTGTTTTTT; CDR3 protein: CASSRAGGEKLFF
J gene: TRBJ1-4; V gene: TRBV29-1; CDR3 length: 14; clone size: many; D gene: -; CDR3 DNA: TGCAGCGCCCGCAGTACAGGATCTGGAGAAAAACTGTTTTTT; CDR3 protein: CSARSTGSGEKLFF
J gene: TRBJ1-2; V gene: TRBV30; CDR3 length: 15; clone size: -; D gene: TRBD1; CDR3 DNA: TGTGCCTGGAGTGCCCAGCCAGGGGGCGCGTGGGGCTACACCTTC; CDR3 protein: CAWSAQPGGAWGYTF
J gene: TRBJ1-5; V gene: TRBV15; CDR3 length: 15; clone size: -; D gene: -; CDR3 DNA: TGTGCCACCAGCAGAGGCAGGGTCATCAATCAGCCCCAGCATTTT; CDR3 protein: CATSRGRVINQPQHF
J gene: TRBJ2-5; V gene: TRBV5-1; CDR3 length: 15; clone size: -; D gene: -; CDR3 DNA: TGCGCCAGCAACATTCTCGGCGCGGCCCAAGAGACCCAGTACTTC; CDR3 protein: CASNILGAAQETQYF
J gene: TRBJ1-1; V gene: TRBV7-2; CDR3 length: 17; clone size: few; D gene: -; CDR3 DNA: TGTGCCAGCAGCTCCCCTTTTAGCGGGGAACCGAACACTGAAGCTTTCTTT; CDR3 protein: CASSSPFSGEPNTEAFF
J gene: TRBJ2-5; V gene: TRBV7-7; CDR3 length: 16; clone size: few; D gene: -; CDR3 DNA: TGTGCCAGCAGTAAAGGGACCAGCCTAGCAAAAGAGACCCAGTACTTC; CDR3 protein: CASSKGTSLAKETQYF
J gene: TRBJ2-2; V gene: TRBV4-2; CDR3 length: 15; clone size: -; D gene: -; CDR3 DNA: TGTGCCAGCAGCCCGGGGGCCTTCTCTACCGGGGAGCTGTTTTTT; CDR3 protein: CASSPGAFSTGELFF
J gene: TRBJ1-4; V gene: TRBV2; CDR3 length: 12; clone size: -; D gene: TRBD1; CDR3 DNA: TGTGCCAGCGGACAGGGTTGGGAAAAACTGTTTTTT; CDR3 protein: CASGQGWEKLFF
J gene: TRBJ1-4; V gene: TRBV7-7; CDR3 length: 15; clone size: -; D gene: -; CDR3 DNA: TGTGCTAGCAGCTTAGCGGGGGGGCTGGGAGAAAAACTGTTTTTT; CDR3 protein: CASSLAGGLGEKLFF
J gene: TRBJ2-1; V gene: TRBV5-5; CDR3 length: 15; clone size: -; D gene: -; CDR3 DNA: TGTGCCAGCAGCTTGGGCCTAGGCCAGGACAATGAGCAGTTCTTC; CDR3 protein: CASSLGLGQDNEQFF
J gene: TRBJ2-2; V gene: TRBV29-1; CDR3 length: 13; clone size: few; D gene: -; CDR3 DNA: TGCAGCGCCGCCATAGTGATTTCCGGGGAGCTGTTTTTT; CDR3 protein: CSAAIVISGELFF
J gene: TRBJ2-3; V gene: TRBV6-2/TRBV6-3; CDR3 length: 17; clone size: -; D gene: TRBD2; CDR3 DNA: TGTGCCAGCAGTCCTCGAGGACTAGCGGGAAACACAGATACGCAGTATTTT; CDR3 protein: CASSPRGLAGNTDTQYF
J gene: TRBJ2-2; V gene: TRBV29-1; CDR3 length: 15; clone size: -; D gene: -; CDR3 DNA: TGCAGCGCCGAGGGCCGGAGCGGGAACACCGGGGAGCTGTTTTTT; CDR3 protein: CSAEGRSGNTGELFF
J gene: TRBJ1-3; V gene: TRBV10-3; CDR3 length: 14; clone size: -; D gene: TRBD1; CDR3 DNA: TGTGCCATCAGGATGACAGGGTCCGGAAACACCATATATTTT; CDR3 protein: CAIRMTGSGNTIYF
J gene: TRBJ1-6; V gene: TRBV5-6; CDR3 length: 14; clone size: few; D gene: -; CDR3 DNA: TGTGCCAGCAGCTTGGACAGAAGAGGTTCACCCCTCCACTTT; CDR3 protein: CASSLDRRGSPLHF
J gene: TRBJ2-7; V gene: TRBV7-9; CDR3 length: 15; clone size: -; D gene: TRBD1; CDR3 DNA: TGTGCCACCAATGGGGTTGGACAGGGGGCTAACGAGCAGTACTTC; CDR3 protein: CATNGVGQGANEQYF